The 17 T cell receptor beta chains below all came from one sample that was sequenced in a study of CD8 T cells in Susac syndrome. The RNA, about 0.5 to 1 ug, was put through reverse transcription using random hexamers. MiXCR, run by TCRdb on the immunoSEQ multiplex PCR reads, gives a single entry per CDR3 protein. The sample has about 140,000 distinct CDR3 sequences, approximately 95% seen once; the top ten hold 0.14%. Material: CD4+ T cells from PBMCs. The receptors stem from a human donor with Susac syndrome.

The chain combines TRBV19 with TRBJ2-6; the D gene could be TRBD1 or TRBD2 (6 bases each). CDR3 length: 18 residues. Germline V CDR1 and CDR2: LNHDA, SQIVND (reference sequence). Trimming pared 4 bases from V and 0 bases from J, leaving 16 bases between. The CDR3 here is CASSKGGRFSSGANVLTF. CDR3 nucleotide sequence: TGTGCCAGTAGTAAGGGGGGCAGGTTCTCCTCTGGGGCCAACGTCCTGACTTTC.

The J gene is TRBJ2-3, the V gene TRBV20-1; D perhaps matches TRBD1 (6 bases). V lost 8 bases and J 7 bases, leaving 13 bases between the germline ends. Germline V CDR1 and CDR2: DFQATT, SNEGSKA (reference sequence). The CDR3 sequence is 11 residues long. The CDR3, as DNA: TGCAGTACCACTACAGGGAATACGCAGTATTTT. Translated: CSTTTGNTQYF.

The rearrangement links TRBV15 to TRBJ1-2; weak D call: TRBD1 (5 bases). The germline V gene has CDR1 LNHNV and CDR2 YYDKDF (reference sequence). V was shortened by 5 bases and J by 4 bases, with 14 bases between the two germline ends. The CDR3 runs to 14 residues. The CDR3 protein is CATSGGNRFYGYTF. The CDR3 DNA is TGTGCCACCAGCGGAGGGAACAGGTTCTATGGCTACACCTTC.

This chain connects TRBV20-1 to TRBJ2-7; no definite D call. Trimming left V 0 bases short and J 2 bases short, with 14 bases between. Per the germline V gene, CDR1 is DFQATT and CDR2 is SNEGSKA (reference sequence). This CDR3 comprises 15 residues. CDR3 in amino acids: CSARDPRARPYEQYF. The CDR3 DNA follows: TGCAGTGCTAGAGACCCCCGGGCTCGACCCTACGAGCAGTACTTC.

The table lists this clonotype with a few counts. This chain connects TRBV5-4 to TRBJ2-2; 10 nucleotides align to TRBD1. V lost 7 bases, J lost 4 bases, and 1 base stayed unmatched. This CDR3 comprises 13 residues. CDR1 SGHNT and CDR2 YYREEE come from the germline V gene (reference sequence). The CDR3 loop is CASRTGGTGELFF. CDR3 nucleotides: TGTGCCAGCCGGACAGGGGGCACCGGGGAGCTGTTTTTT.

The chain employs TRBV5-4 and TRBJ1-1; D is perhaps TRBD1 (5 bases). There are 15 residues in the CDR3. Germline loops: CDR1 SGHNT, CDR2 YYREEE (reference sequence). V lost 2 bases to trimming and J lost 1 base, with 12 bases between them. The CDR3 is CASSFSPGGNTEAFF. The CDR3 nucleotides are TGTGCCAGCAGCTTTTCCCCGGGGGGGAACACTGAAGCTTTCTTT.

V and J are TRBV30 and TRBJ2-6, with 7 bases identical to TRBD1. The CDR3 is 13 amino acids. Germline lookup yields CDR1 GTSNPN and CDR2 SVGIG (reference sequence). With V trimmed by 5 bases and J by 4 bases, 2 bases remained unmatched. The DNA of the CDR3 is TGTGCCTGGGGGACAGAAGGGGCCAACGTCCTGACTTTC. It is translated as CAWGTEGANVLTF.

V is TRBV15 and J is TRBJ1-3, with no clear D. The CDR3 extends over 15 amino acids. V shed 1 base and J shed 0 bases, with 7 bases lying between them. Germline V gene lookup returns CDR1 LNHNV and CDR2 YYDKDF (reference sequence). The CDR3 sequence is CATSRAHSSGNTIYF. In DNA, the CDR3 is TGTGCCACCAGCAGAGCCCATAGCTCTGGAAACACCATATATTTT.

In its sample, this clonotype was seen once. The chain recombines TRBV7-2 with TRBJ2-2; the match to TRBD2 covers 7 bases. CDR3 length equals 16 residues. The V gene's germline CDR1 is SGHTA and CDR2 FQGNSA. After removal of 5 bases from V and 2 bases from J, the junction contained 8 bases not matched to a gene. CDR3 residues: CASSGSTSSNTGELFF. CDR3 bases: TGTGCCAGCAGCGGATCGACTAGCAGTAACACCGGGGAGCTGTTTTTT.

J is TRBJ2-5 and V is TRBV27; 8 nucleotides align to TRBD2. The CDR3 spans 17 residues. J gave up 5 bases and V 0 bases, and 11 bases lay outside the gene matches. Germline V gene data show CDR1 as MNHEY and CDR2 as SMNVEV (reference sequence). The CDR3 DNA reads TGTGCCAGCAGTTTATCGGTGGTAGCGGGGTCGCTGGAGACCCAGTACTTC. Protein sequence: CASSLSVVAGSLETQYF.

The chain combines TRBV28 with TRBJ2-1, with a weak D call TRBD2 (6 bases). V lost 6 bases, J lost 5 bases, and 20 bases lay in between. CDR1 is MDHEN and CDR2 is SYDVKM in the germline V gene. The CDR3 runs 16 residues. The CDR3 coding sequence is TGTGCCAGCAGGCCCGGGACTGGGGCTGTGGACAATGAGCAGTTCTTC. Residues: CASRPGTGAVDNEQFF.

The chain couples TRBV18 to TRBJ2-5, with a weak D call TRBD2 (6 bases). Germline V lookup: CDR1 KGHSH, CDR2 LQKENI. V was clipped by 6 bases and J by 3 bases, with 8 bases between them. There are 12 residues in the CDR3. The CDR3 sequence is CASSWGEETQYF. The CDR3 DNA reads as TGTGCCAGCTCGTGGGGGGAAGAGACCCAGTACTTC. Drawing the rest from reference TRBV18 and TRBJ2-5, the complete variable domain is NAGVMQNPRHLVRRRGQEARLRCSPMKGHSHVYWYRQLPEEGLKFMVYLQKENIIDESGMPKERFSAEFPKEGPSILRIQQVVRGDSAAYFCASSWGEETQYFGPGTRLLVL.

The chain uses TRBV9 and TRBJ2-1, with 8 bases that match TRBD2. The J segment lost 2 bases and the V segment lost 2 bases, leaving 3 bases of the junction unmatched. Germline V gene lookup returns CDR1 SGDLS and CDR2 YYNGEE. The CDR3 spans 15 residues. In DNA, the CDR3 is TGTGCCAGCAGCGTTAGCGGGGAAACCTACAATGAGCAGTTCTTC. The encoded protein is CASSVSGETYNEQFF.

This chain uses TRBV7-9 with TRBJ2-5, with D maybe TRBD1 (6 bases). Germline CDR1 and CDR2: SEHNR and FQNEAQ (reference sequence). This CDR3 has 14 residues. V dropped 6 bases and J dropped 7 bases, with 18 bases sitting between them. CDR3 loop: CASSKQGPLVTQYF. The DNA for the CDR3 is TGTGCCAGCAGTAAACAGGGACCTCTTGTGACCCAGTACTTC.

This CDR3 is CASSLGQGGGGYTF. In DNA, the CDR3 is TGCGCCAGCAGCCTCGGACAGGGCGGGGGTGGCTACACCTTC. The chain combines TRBV5-1 with TRBJ1-2, with 8 positions matching TRBD1. The CDR3 totals 14 residues. CDR1 is SGHRS and CDR2 is YFSETQ in the germline V gene. V was pared by 4 bases and J by 7 bases, with 9 bases of the junction left unmatched.

The gene calls are TRBV2 and TRBJ2-7; the D gene is possibly TRBD2 (6 bases). V gave up 6 bases and J gave up 4 bases, with 13 bases separating them. Germline V CDR1 and CDR2: SNHLY, FYNNEI. CDR3 length: 13 residues. The CDR3 DNA reads TGTGCCAGCAGGAACCGGGACTTATACGAGCAGTACTTC. Protein product: CASRNRDLYEQYF. Supplemented by reference TRBV2 and TRBJ2-7, the full variable domain reads EPEVTQTPSHQVTQMGQEVILRCVPISNHLYFYWYRQILGQKVEFLVSFYNNEISEKSEIFDDQFSVERPDGSNFTLKIRSTKLEDSAMYFCASRNRDLYEQYFGPGTRLTVT.

Here the CDR3 DNA reads TGCAGCGTCGAGGGTTCCGATGAAAAACTGTTTTTT. Translating gives CSVEGSDEKLFF. V is TRBV29-1 and J is TRBJ1-4; D is unresolved. The germline V gene has CDR1 SQVTM and CDR2 ANQGSEA. Trimming took off 6 bases at V and 6 bases at J, with 11 bases between the two ends. The CDR3 is made up of 12 amino acids.